This paragraph covers one TCR beta chain sequence. Its antigen remains unidentified. TCRdb keeps only in-frame clones here, not all; method: immunoSEQ multiplex PCR. The top ten clones hold almost 3% of a sample with 150,000 to 200,000 clones, more than 75% of them seen once. The data derive from a study of cytomegalovirus exposure and HLA in healthy donors. Regarding the study as a whole: Some TCR beta chains (roughly 150 of them) were listed as cytomegalovirus-associated.

The donors were part of the validation cohort, which consisted of 120 subjects and was separate from the first cohort of 670 or so subjects. The specimen sequenced was PBMCs. This clonotype was sampled from a man aged 18 to 30 in good health and CMV-seronegative.

CDR3 amino acids: CASSLGSLNQPQHF. CDR3 nucleotide sequence: TGTGCCAGCAGCTTGGGTAGCCTCAATCAGCCCCAGCATTTT. The chain employs TRBV5-5 and TRBJ1-5; D gene ambiguous. The V and J ends lost 0 bases and 3 bases respectively, with 7 bases between them. Germline CDR1 reads SGHKS; CDR2 reads YYEKEE (reference sequence). CDR3 length equals 14 residues.